This record looks at one T cell receptor (beta chain) sequence and its context. The record originates from a study of cytomegalovirus exposure and HLA in healthy donors. The V gene's germline CDR1 is LNHDA and CDR2 SQIVND (reference sequence). The CDR3 has 14 residues. V was pared by 5 bases and J by 7 bases, with 6 bases of the junction left unmatched. Assay: immunoSEQ multiplex PCR; the TCRdb copy retains only in-frame clones and omits some. The table records over 200,000 clones, 88% of them present only once. The chain carries TRBV19 and TRBJ2-2, with 8 bases lining up with TRBD2. Sequences were obtained from PBMCs. This clonotype was sampled from a woman aged 18-29 years in good health and CMV-seronegative. The CDR3 loop is CASSVGLVVGELFF. CDR3 DNA sequence: TGTGCCAGTAGTGTGGGACTAGTAGTCGGGGAGCTGTTTTTT.